Following are 30 T cell receptor beta chains from one sample sequenced in a study of blood T cell repertoires in COVID-19. The method was immunoSEQ multiplex PCR; TCRdb's version includes in-frame clones alone and lacks a portion of them. In the table there are 60,000 to 75,000 clones, 65% to 85% of which are singletons. Sequences were obtained from peripheral blood. These receptors came from a human donor in a cohort sampled during active COVID-19.

The chain employs TRBV7-2 and TRBJ2-3, with a tentative D call TRBD2 (6 bases). Germline CDR1 SGHTA, CDR2 FQGNSA. V shed 8 bases and J shed 3 bases, with 18 bases lying between them. The CDR3 is 15 residues long. The CDR3 region is CASGLGRGKTDTQYF. CDR3 DNA: TGTGCCAGCGGGCTAGGGCGGGGAAAGACAGATACGCAGTATTTT.

This chain links TRBV2 with TRBJ2-2; 10 bases are a match to TRBD1. Germline V lookup: CDR1 SNHLY, CDR2 FYNNEI. The CDR3 spans 15 residues. The junction had 7 bases not matched to a gene; V was cut back by 7 bases and J by 5 bases. CDR3 nucleotide sequence: TGTGCCAGCACGACTGACAGGGGGCATACCGGGGAGCTGTTTTTT. It translates to CASTTDRGHTGELFF.

The chain carries TRBV18 and TRBJ2-7, with D perhaps TRBD2 (5 bases). Trimming removed 3 bases at V and 7 bases at J, with 16 bases between. Germline CDR1 is KGHSH and CDR2 is LQKENI. This CDR3 spans 14 amino acids. The CDR3 bases are TGTGCCAGCTCACCGGACGGTCGCGGGTTGGAGCAGTACTTC. It encodes CASSPDGRGLEQYF.

The chain combines TRBV30 with TRBJ1-5; 7 positions match TRBD1. After removal of 4 bases from V and 2 bases from J, the junction contained 8 bases not matched to a gene. The CDR3 is 15 amino acids. Germline CDR1 and CDR2: GTSNPN and SVGIG (reference sequence). This CDR3 reads CAWNEGAFGNQPQHF. The CDR3 DNA sequence: TGTGCCTGGAACGAGGGGGCATTTGGCAATCAGCCCCAGCATTTT. The full variable domain, in which reference TRBV30 and TRBJ1-5 provide the parts outside the CDR3, is SQTIHQWPATLVQPVGSPLSLECTVEGTSNPNLYWYRQAAGRGLQLLFYSVGIGQISSEVPQNLSASRPQDRQFILSSKKLLLSDSGFYLCAWNEGAFGNQPQHFGDGTRLSIL.

This clone was counted a few times. V and J are TRBV6-1 and TRBJ1-5, with no clear D. Germline V lookup: CDR1 MNHNS, CDR2 SASEGT. The CDR3 has 15 residues. V lost 1 base, J lost 5 bases, and 12 bases lay in between. CDR3 loop: CASSEGPRRDQPQHF. The CDR3 region has the DNA TGTGCCAGCAGTGAAGGGCCCCGGCGGGATCAGCCCCAGCATTTT.

This chain joins TRBV6-5 and TRBJ1-6; 8 nucleotides line up with TRBD1. CDR1 is MNHEY, CDR2 SVGAGI, per germline. The CDR3 runs to 14 residues. V was clipped by 6 bases and J by 10 bases; unmatched bases: 8. The CDR3 coding sequence is TGTGCCAGCAGCCTTGACAGGGGTAGATCACCCCTCCACTTT. This codes for CASSLDRGRSPLHF.

The rearrangement joins TRBV18 to TRBJ2-7; unclear D gene. CDR3 size: 13 residues. Germline CDR1 reads KGHSH; CDR2 reads LQKENI. Trimming took off 3 bases at V and 2 bases at J, with 8 bases between the two ends. CDR3 nucleotides: TGTGCCAGCTCACCGGCAGATACCTACGAGCAGTACTTC. Translated, it gives CASSPADTYEQYF.

V usage is TRBV5-4 and J usage is TRBJ1-5; D gene unclear. Germline CDR1 and CDR2: SGHNT and YYREEE (reference sequence). Between the trimmed V and J ends, which lost 0 bases and 3 bases, there was a span of 10 bases. The CDR3 length is 15 residues. CDR3 loop: CASSLGGVLNQPQHF. The CDR3 nucleotides read TGTGCCAGCAGCTTGGGCGGGGTACTCAATCAGCCCCAGCATTTT.

The rearrangement joins TRBV4-1 to TRBJ2-4; 12 nucleotides line up with TRBD1. V lost 1 base and J lost 8; bases outside the gene matches: 18. The V gene's germline CDR1 is MGHRA and CDR2 YSYEKL. The CDR3 is 20 amino acids. CDR3 residues: CASSQGFEWGQGARKDIQYF. In nucleotides, the CDR3 is TGCGCCAGCAGCCAAGGCTTTGAGTGGGGACAGGGGGCGCGAAAAGACATTCAGTACTTC.

This chain links TRBV5-1 with TRBJ1-3, with TRBD1 identical over 8 bases. Germline-derived CDR1 and CDR2 are SGHRS and YFSETQ. Losses at the gene ends were 4 bases for V and 8 bases for J; bases not matched to a gene: 5. CDR3 length equals 13 residues. In DNA, the CDR3 is TGCGCCAGCAGCCTCGGACAGGGAGACACCATATATTTT. Amino acids: CASSLGQGDTIYF.

The chain joins TRBV9 to TRBJ1-4; 9 bases agree with TRBD1. Germline V gene data show CDR1 as SGDLS and CDR2 as YYNGEE. Trimming at V came to 4 bases and at J to 7 bases, leaving 8 bases not matched to a gene. This CDR3 has 15 amino acids. CDR3 sequence reads: CASSFAGTGSEKLFF. The CDR3 DNA follows: TGTGCCAGCAGCTTTGCCGGGACAGGGTCTGAAAAACTGTTTTTT.

This clone was recorded a few times. This rearrangement joins TRBV6-1 to TRBJ1-5, with a tentative D call TRBD1 (5 bases). V was clipped by 2 bases and J by 6 bases, with 14 bases between them. This CDR3 region has 15 residues. CDR1 and CDR2 (germline): MNHNS, SASEGT. In nucleotides, the CDR3 is TGTGCCAGCAGTGAACAACGGAGGGGCGGTCAGCCCCAGCATTTT. This encodes CASSEQRRGGQPQHF.

The chain employs TRBV18 and TRBJ2-1; 8 bases align to TRBD2. J was trimmed by 8 bases and V by 6 bases; bases with no gene match: 9. Per germline, CDR1 KGHSH and CDR2 LQKENI. There are 14 residues in the CDR3. The CDR3 DNA reads TGTGCCAGCTCTCCCGGACTAGCAATCGATGAGCAGTTCTTC. Residues: CASSPGLAIDEQFF.

This chain uses TRBV5-4 with TRBJ2-1, with 12 nucleotides matching TRBD2. The germline gives CDR1 SGHNT, CDR2 YYREEE (reference sequence). CDR3 length: 18 amino acids. Trimming removed 4 bases from V and 0 bases from J; junction bases left unmatched: 8. This CDR3 reads CASSPLAGGAGSYNEQFF. As DNA, the CDR3 is TGTGCCAGCAGCCCTCTAGCGGGGGGGGCAGGCTCCTACAATGAGCAGTTCTTC.

The V and J genes are TRBV20-1 and TRBJ1-1; TRBD1 is a possible D gene (5 bases). Germline V gives CDR1 DFQATT, CDR2 SNEGSKA (reference sequence). The CDR3 length is 13 residues. Trimming pared 6 bases from V and 2 bases from J, leaving 13 bases between. The CDR3 bases are TGCAGTGCAAGTGGCGGGGCTAACACTGAAGCTTTCTTT. Protein product: CSASGGANTEAFF.

The chain joins TRBV6-1 to TRBJ2-1; 11 bases line up with TRBD2. Germline CDR1 and CDR2: MNHNS and SASEGT. This CDR3 contains 16 residues. V gave up 2 bases and J gave up 9 bases; unmatched junction bases: 9. CDR3 region: CASSEWLAGGGSEQFF. CDR3 DNA sequence: TGTGCCAGCAGTGAATGGCTAGCGGGAGGAGGCAGTGAGCAGTTCTTC.

The CDR3 loop reads CASSRPQGPSTGELFF. CDR3 nucleotides: TGTGCCAGCAGCCGCCCTCAGGGCCCGAGTACCGGGGAGCTGTTTTTT. V gene TRBV7-2 combines with J gene TRBJ2-2; maybe TRBD1 (5 bases). Germline assignment: CDR1 SGHTA and CDR2 FQGNSA. The V end was cut by 5 bases, the J end by 5 bases, with 18 bases between. The CDR3 has 16 amino acids.

The chain has TRBV5-1 and TRBJ1-1; D remains unclear. The ends were cut back, 2 bases at V and 3 bases at J, with 8 bases in the middle. Germline V CDR1 and CDR2: SGHRS, YFSETQ. The CDR3 contains 13 residues. CDR3 DNA sequence: TGCGCCAGCAGCTTTGAAGAGTACACTGAAGCTTTCTTT. Translated: CASSFEEYTEAFF.

The V and J genes are TRBV6-5 and TRBJ1-1; 9 bases align to TRBD1. Germline lookup yields CDR1 MNHEY and CDR2 SVGAGI. The CDR3 is 16 residues long. Trimming removed 4 bases from V and 10 bases from J; junction bases left unmatched: 16. The CDR3 is CASSLTGGALRSVAFF. CDR3 nucleotide sequence: TGTGCCAGCAGTTTAACAGGGGGCGCTTTAAGATCCGTAGCTTTCTTT.

V usage is TRBV7-9 and J usage is TRBJ2-5, with a possible D match to TRBD1 (6 bases). The germline CDR1 and CDR2 sequences are SEHNR and FQNEAQ (reference sequence). This CDR3 spans 15 amino acids. V lost 6 bases, J lost 2 bases, and 16 bases lay in between. CDR3 nucleotides: TGTGCCAGCAGAACAGGGTCGGGTTCTCAAGAGACCCAGTACTTC. The encoded protein is CASRTGSGSQETQYF. The full variable domain, with the rest looked up from reference TRBV7-9 and TRBJ2-5, is DTGVSQNPRHKITKRGQNVTFRCDPISEHNRLYWYRQTLGQGPEFLTYFQNEAQLEKSRLLSDRFSAERPKGSFSTLEIQRTEQGDSAMYLCASRTGSGSQETQYFGPGTRLLVL.

This sequence joins TRBV9 and TRBJ2-1; 9 positions agree with TRBD2. The V and J ends lost 1 base and 6 bases, in that order; junction bases with no gene match: 8. The germline CDR1 and CDR2 sequences are SGDLS and YYNGEE. The CDR3 length is 16 residues. The CDR3 DNA reads TGTGCCAGCAGCGTAAGGGGACTAGCACCTATCAATGAGCAGTTCTTC. Protein sequence: CASSVRGLAPINEQFF.

The CDR3 bases are TGTGCCAGCTCACCGCCTGGGGGTAGCGGTGAGCAGTTCTTC. Protein product: CASSPPGGSGEQFF. This chain uses TRBV18 with TRBJ2-1, with a tentative D call TRBD2 (6 bases). V lost 3 bases, J lost 9 bases, and 15 bases lay in between. Germline values: CDR1 KGHSH, CDR2 LQKENI. The CDR3 sequence is 14 residues long.

This clone was detected a few times. The gene calls are TRBV6-5 and TRBJ2-2; 8 bases are a match to TRBD1. The CDR3 loop spans 13 amino acids. Trimming removed 5 bases from V and 6 bases from J; junction bases left unmatched: 2. Germline CDR1 reads MNHEY; CDR2 reads SVGAGI. The CDR3 coding sequence is TGTGCCAGCAGTAGGGACAGGCCCGGGGAGCTGTTTTTT. Translated, it gives CASSRDRPGELFF.

The chain joins TRBV3-1 (or the pseudogene TRBV3-2) to TRBJ2-7; 7 bases map to TRBD2. The CDR3 length is 13 residues. V lost 1 base to trimming and J lost 6 bases; unmatched junction nucleotides: 3. CDR1 and CDR2 (germline): LGHDT, YNNKEL (reference sequence). The CDR3 nucleotides read TGTGCCAGCAGCCAAGGCCGGGGGGTCGAGCAGTACTTC. Amino acid sequence: CASSQGRGVEQYF.

The rearrangement links TRBV5-1 to TRBJ2-1, with D tentatively TRBD1 (6 bases). Trimming left V 0 bases short and J 0 bases short, with 7 bases between. The CDR3 length is 15 residues. Germline CDR1 reads SGHRS; CDR2 reads YFSETQ. The CDR3 sequence: CASSLVQGSYNEQFF. CDR3 bases: TGCGCCAGCAGCTTGGTACAGGGCTCCTACAATGAGCAGTTCTTC.

The chain uses TRBV19 and TRBJ1-3; D is uncertain. This CDR3 contains 13 residues. The germline CDR1 and CDR2 sequences are LNHDA and SQIVND (reference sequence). V lost 6 bases to trimming and J lost 1 base, with 7 bases between them. CDR3 sequence reads: CASRPVSGNTIYF. The CDR3 DNA reads as TGTGCCAGTAGGCCAGTTTCTGGAAACACCATATATTTT.

The chain's CDR3 is CASSRPRGVQETQYF. The CDR3 region has the DNA TGTGCCAGCAGCAGGCCCCGGGGAGTCCAAGAGACCCAGTACTTC. V is TRBV5-5 and J is TRBJ2-5, with D maybe TRBD2 (5 bases). Germline CDR1 reads SGHKS; CDR2 reads YYEKEE (reference sequence). CDR3 length: 15 residues. The V and J ends lost 4 bases and 1 base respectively, with 14 bases between them.

V and J are TRBV6-1 and TRBJ2-2; a weak D match, TRBD1 (5 bases). Between the trimmed V and J ends, which lost 1 base and 6 bases, there was a span of 12 bases. The CDR3 covers 15 residues. Germline values: CDR1 MNHNS, CDR2 SASEGT. CDR3 coding DNA: TGTGCCAGCAGTGAAGGCGGTAGGGGATCCGGGGAGCTGTTTTTT. This translates into CASSEGGRGSGELFF.

The chain recombines TRBV6-6 with TRBJ1-2; D gene ambiguous. This CDR3 has 16 amino acids. Germline values: CDR1 MNHNY, CDR2 SVGAGI (reference sequence). Trimming shortened V by 4 bases and J by 7 bases, and 22 bases separated the two germline ends. This CDR3 is CASSSNRRYSSSGYTF. The CDR3, as DNA: TGTGCCAGCAGTTCAAACCGGCGATATTCTTCTAGTGGCTACACCTTC.

This chain joins TRBV9 and TRBJ1-2; D may be TRBD1 (6 bases). Trimming removed 2 bases at V and 4 bases at J, with 9 bases between. The V gene's germline CDR1 is SGDLS and CDR2 YYNGEE. This CDR3 spans 13 amino acids. The DNA of the CDR3 is TGTGCCAGCAGCGTCCCAGGGGTCTATGGCTACACCTTC. Its protein is CASSVPGVYGYTF. The variable domain in full, with the rest retrieved from reference TRBV9 and TRBJ1-2, is DSGVTQTPKHLITATGQRVTLRCSPRSGDLSVYWYQQSLDQGLQFLIQYYNGEERAKGNILERFSAQQFPDLHSELNLSSLELGDSALYFCASSVPGVYGYTFGSGTRLTVV.